The clone carrying this T cell receptor beta chain was seen at least ten times. The data were obtained in a study of early T cells in non-severe SARS-CoV-2 infection. With 3 bases removed from V and 1 base from J, the gap between germline ends came to 11 bases. The CDR3 consists of 15 residues. The germline CDR1 and CDR2 sequences are MDHEN and SYDVKM. TCRdb reprocessed the 5' RACE reads via MiXCR and lists one record per CDR3 protein. This table holds 25,000 to 35,000 distinct CDR3 sequences, roughly 6.1% found once. The sequenced sample was whole blood. This sequence was found in an adult who was a healthcare worker with PCR-confirmed SARS-CoV-2 infection or an uninfected control (not recorded which). This chain joins TRBV28 and TRBJ2-3; no reliable D call. CDR3: CASSFPALGTDTQYF. CDR3 DNA sequence: TGTGCCAGCAGTTTTCCGGCTCTTGGCACAGATACGCAGTATTTT.